This note documents a single TCR beta chain sequence. These data belong to a study of blood T cell repertoires in COVID-19. In the source study's methods: Reference gene primers were amplified, and this amplification served to estimate nucleated cell counts. Profiled with immunoSEQ multiplex PCR; TCRdb holds only in-frame clones, not every one. Clone size and the V and J calls come from that table; the DNA yielded D and trimming. The table records roughly 410,000 clones, about 88% of them present only once. The CDR3 consists of 13 residues. Germline-derived CDR1 and CDR2 are MDHEN and SYDVKM. J lost 6 bases, V lost 3 bases, and 1 base had no gene match.

This sequence joins TRBV28 and TRBJ1-5; 8 nucleotides line up with TRBD1. Sequenced input: peripheral blood. The clonotype was recovered from a middle-aged woman with COVID-19, enrolled during active disease. The CDR3 region is CASSFRGLQPQHF. CDR3 nucleotides: TGTGCCAGCAGTTTCAGGGGGCTTCAGCCCCAGCATTTT.